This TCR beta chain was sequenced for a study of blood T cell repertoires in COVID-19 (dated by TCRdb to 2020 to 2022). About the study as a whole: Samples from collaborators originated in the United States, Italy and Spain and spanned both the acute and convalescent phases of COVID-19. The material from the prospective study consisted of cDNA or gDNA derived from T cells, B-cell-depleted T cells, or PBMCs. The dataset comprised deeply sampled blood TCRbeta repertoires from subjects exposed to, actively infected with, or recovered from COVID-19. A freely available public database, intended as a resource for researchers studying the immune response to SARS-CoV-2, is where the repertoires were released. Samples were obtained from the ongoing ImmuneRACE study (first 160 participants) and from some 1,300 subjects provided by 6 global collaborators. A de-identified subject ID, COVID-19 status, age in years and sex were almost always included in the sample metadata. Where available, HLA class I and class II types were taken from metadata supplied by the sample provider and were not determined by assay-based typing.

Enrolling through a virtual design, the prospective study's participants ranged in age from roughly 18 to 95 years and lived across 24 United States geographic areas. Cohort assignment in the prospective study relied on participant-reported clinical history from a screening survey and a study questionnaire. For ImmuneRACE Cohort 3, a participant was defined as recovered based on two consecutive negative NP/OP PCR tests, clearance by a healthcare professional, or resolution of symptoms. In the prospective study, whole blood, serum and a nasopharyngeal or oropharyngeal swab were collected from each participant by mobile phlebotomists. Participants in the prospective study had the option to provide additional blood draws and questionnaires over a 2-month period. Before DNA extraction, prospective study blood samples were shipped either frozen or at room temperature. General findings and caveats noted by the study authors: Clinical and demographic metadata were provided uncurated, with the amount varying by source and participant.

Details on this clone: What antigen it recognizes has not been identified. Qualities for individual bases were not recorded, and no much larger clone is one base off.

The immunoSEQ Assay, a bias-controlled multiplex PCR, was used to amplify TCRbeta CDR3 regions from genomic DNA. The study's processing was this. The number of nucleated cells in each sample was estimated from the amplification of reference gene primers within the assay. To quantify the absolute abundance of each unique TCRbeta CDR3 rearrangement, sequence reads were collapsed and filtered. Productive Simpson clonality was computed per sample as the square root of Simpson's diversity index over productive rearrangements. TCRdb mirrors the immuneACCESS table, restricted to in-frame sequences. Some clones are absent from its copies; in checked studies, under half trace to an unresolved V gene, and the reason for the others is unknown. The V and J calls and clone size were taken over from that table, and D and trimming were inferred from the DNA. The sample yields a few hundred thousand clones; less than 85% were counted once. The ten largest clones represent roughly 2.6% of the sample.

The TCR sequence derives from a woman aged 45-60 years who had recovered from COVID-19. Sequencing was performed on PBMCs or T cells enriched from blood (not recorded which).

The CDR3: CASRQEQGALSPLHF. The nucleotide sequence reads as follows: TGTGCCAGCAGGCAAGAACAGGGGGCTCTATCACCCCTCCACTTT. This receptor chain uses TRBV2 and TRBJ1-6, with 9 bases matching TRBD1. Its CDR3 holds 15 amino acids, cysteine through phenylalanine. The CDR3 DNA has 45 bases and is translated from base 1. V trim: 6 bases; J trim: 10 bases; unmatched bases: 10. In the germline V gene, CDR1 corresponds to SNHLY and CDR2 to FYNNEI.